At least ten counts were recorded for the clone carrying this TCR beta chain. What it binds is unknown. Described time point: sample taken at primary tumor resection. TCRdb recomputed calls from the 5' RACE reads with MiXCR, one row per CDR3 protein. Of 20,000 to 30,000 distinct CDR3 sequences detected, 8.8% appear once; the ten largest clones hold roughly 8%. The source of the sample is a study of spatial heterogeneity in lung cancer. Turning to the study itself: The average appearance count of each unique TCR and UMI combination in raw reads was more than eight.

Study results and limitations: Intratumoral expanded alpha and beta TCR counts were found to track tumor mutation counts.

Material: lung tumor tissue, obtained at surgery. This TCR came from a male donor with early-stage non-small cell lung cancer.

DNA of the CDR3: TGCGCCAGCAGCCGACAAGCGGGAGGACTCGGCACCGGGGAGCTGTTTTTT. It specifies CASSRQAGGLGTGELFF. The rearrangement joins TRBV4-3 to TRBJ2-2; 9 nucleotides line up with TRBD2. This CDR3 has 17 residues. V dropped 4 bases and J dropped 4; count of bases not matched to a gene: 10. Germline V gives CDR1 LGHNA, CDR2 YSLEER.